The subject of this entry is one T cell receptor (beta chain). Its specificity is unknown. Sequencing was performed with immunoSEQ multiplex PCR; in TCRdb, only in-frame clones are kept and a portion is missing. The sample includes roughly 34,000 clones, around 87% of them seen just once. V shed 0 bases and J 6 bases; nucleotides not matched to a gene: 6. The germline gives CDR1 SGHDT, CDR2 YYEEEE. This CDR3 is 14 amino acids long. These data originate in a study of T cells in localized non-small cell lung cancer. Whole-study results and caveats: Uninvolved adjacent lung, not tumor, had the highest T cell clonality.

The sequences come from peripheral blood mononuclear cells, collected before any cancer treatment. The clonotype comes from a man aged 40 to 70 with stage III lung adenocarcinoma. V gene TRBV5-6 combines with J gene TRBJ2-7; TRBD1 aligns across 7 bases. CDR3 residues: CASSLGDRVGEQYF. The CDR3 nucleotides are TGTGCCAGCAGCTTGGGCGACAGGGTAGGCGAGCAGTACTTC.